This TCR beta chain was sequenced during a study of CD8 T cells in ankylosing spondylitis. MiXCR was run by TCRdb on the 5' RACE reads, yielding one entry per CDR3 protein. The sample yields 300,000 to 350,000 distinct CDR3 sequences, around 20% seen once. V trimming: 5 bases; J trimming: 4 bases; junction bases outside the gene matches: 6. The CDR3 is 14 residues long. Germline CDR1 reads SGHRS; CDR2 reads YFSETQ. This chain connects TRBV5-1 to TRBJ2-5, with 9 bases matching TRBD1. The specimen sequenced was blood, either unsorted or a sorted T cell fraction (not recorded which). This receptor was identified in a female donor with ankylosing spondylitis or in good health (not recorded which). The CDR3: CASRTGQGRETQYF. In DNA, the CDR3 is TGCGCCAGCAGAACCGGACAGGGGCGAGAGACCCAGTACTTC. Full variable domain (rest looked up from reference TRBV5-1 and TRBJ2-5): KAGVTQTPRYLIKTRGQQVTLSCSPISGHRSVSWYQQTPGQGLQFLFEYFSETQRNKGNFPGRFSGRQFSNSRSEMNVSTLELGDSALYLCASRTGQGRETQYFGPGTRLLVL.